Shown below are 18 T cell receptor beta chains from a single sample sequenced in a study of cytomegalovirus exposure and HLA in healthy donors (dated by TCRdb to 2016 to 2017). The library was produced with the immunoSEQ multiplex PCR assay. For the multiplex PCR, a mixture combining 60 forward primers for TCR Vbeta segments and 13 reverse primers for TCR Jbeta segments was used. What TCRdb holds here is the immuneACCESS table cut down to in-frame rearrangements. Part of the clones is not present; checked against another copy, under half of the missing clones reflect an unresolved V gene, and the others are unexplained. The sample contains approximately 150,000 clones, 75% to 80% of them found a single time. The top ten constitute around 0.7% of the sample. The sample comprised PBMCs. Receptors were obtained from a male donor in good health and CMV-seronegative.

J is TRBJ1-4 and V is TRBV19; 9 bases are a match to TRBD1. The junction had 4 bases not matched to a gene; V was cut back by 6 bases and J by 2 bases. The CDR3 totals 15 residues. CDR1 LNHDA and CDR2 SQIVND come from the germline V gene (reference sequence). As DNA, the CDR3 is TGTGCCAGTAGGACAGGGGGAGCGACTAATGAAAAACTGTTTTTT. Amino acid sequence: CASRTGGATNEKLFF.

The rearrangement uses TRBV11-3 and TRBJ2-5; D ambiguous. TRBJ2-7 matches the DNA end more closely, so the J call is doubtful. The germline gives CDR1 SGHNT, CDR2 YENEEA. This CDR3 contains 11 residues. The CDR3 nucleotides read TGTGCCAGCAGCTCCTCCTACGAGCAGTACTTC. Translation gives CASSSSYEQYF.

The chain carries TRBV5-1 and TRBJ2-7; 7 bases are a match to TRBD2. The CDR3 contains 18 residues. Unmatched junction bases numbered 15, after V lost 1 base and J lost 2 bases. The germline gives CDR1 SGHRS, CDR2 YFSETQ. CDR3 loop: CASSLRITGTTTTYEQYF. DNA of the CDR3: TGCGCCAGCAGCTTGCGTATCACCGGGACTACAACAACCTACGAGCAGTACTTC.

CDR3 amino acids: CASRSSGVSPLHF. The CDR3 DNA follows: TGTGCCAGCAGGTCCTCAGGGGTTTCACCCCTCCACTTT. This chain joins TRBV2 and TRBJ1-6, with D maybe TRBD1 (6 bases). There are 13 residues in the CDR3. Germline loops: CDR1 SNHLY, CDR2 FYNNEI. V gave up 6 bases and J gave up 9 bases, with 12 bases separating them.

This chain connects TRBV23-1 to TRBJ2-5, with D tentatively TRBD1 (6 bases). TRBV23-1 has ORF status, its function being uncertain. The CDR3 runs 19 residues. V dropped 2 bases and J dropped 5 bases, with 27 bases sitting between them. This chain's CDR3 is CASSQKPPQTGGQEETQYF. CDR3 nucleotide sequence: TGCGCCAGCAGTCAAAAACCCCCCCAGACAGGCGGTCAGGAGGAGACCCAGTACTTC.

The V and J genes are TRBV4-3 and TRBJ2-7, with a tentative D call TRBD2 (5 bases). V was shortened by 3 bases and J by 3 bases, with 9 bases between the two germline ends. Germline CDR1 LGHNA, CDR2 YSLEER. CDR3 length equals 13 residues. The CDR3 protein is CASSQSLDYEQYF. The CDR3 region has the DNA TGCGCCAGCAGCCAGTCACTAGACTACGAGCAGTACTTC.

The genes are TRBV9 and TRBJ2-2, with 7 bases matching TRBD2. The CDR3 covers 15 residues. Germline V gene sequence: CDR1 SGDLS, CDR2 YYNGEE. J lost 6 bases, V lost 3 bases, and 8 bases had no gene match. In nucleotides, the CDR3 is TGTGCCAGCAGCGCCTTAGGCGGGGGTGCCGGGGAGCTGTTTTTT. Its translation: CASSALGGGAGELFF.

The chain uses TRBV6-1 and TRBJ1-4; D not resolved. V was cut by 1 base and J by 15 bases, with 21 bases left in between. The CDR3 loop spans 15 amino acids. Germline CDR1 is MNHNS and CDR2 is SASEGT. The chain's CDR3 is CASSEVLPPLGGVFF. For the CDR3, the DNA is TGTGCCAGCAGTGAAGTATTGCCGCCTCTCGGTGGAGTGTTTTTT.

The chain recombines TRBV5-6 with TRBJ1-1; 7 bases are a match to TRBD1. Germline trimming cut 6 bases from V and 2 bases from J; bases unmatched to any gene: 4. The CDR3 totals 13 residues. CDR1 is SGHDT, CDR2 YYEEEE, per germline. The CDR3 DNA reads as TGTGCCAGCACCGGGACAGTCAACACTGAAGCTTTCTTT. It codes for CASTGTVNTEAFF.

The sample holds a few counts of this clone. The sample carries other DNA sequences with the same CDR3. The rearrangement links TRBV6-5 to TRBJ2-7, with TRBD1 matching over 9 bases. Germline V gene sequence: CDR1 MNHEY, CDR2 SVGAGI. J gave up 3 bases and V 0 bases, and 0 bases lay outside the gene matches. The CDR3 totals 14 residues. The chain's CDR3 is CASSYSGQGYEQYF. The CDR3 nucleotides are TGTGCCAGCAGTTACTCGGGACAGGGCTACGAGCAGTACTTC.

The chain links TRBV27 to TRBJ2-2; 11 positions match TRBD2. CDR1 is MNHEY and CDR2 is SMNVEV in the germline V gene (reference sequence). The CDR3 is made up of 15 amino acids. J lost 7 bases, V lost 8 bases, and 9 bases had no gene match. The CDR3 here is CASPNASGRNGELFF. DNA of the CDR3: TGTGCCAGCCCGAACGCTAGCGGGAGGAACGGGGAGCTGTTTTTT.

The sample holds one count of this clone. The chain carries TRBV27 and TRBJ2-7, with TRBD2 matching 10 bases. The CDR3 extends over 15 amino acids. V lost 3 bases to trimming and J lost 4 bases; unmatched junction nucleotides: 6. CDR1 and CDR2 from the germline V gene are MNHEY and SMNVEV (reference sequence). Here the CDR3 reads CASSFASGSHYEQYF. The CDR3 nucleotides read TGTGCCAGCAGTTTTGCTAGCGGGAGTCATTACGAGCAGTACTTC.

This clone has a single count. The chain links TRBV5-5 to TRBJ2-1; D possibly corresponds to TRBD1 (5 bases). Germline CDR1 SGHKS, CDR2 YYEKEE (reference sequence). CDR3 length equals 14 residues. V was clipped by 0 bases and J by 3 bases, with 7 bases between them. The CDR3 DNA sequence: TGTGCCAGCAGCTTGGAAGGGGACTACAATGAGCAGTTCTTC. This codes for CASSLEGDYNEQFF.

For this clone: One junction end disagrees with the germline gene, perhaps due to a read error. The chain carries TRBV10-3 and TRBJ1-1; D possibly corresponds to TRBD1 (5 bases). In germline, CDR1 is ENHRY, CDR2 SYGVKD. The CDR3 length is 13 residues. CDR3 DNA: TGTGCCGTCAGTGTCGGGGGTAACACTGAAGCTTTCTTT. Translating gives CAVSVGGNTEAFF.

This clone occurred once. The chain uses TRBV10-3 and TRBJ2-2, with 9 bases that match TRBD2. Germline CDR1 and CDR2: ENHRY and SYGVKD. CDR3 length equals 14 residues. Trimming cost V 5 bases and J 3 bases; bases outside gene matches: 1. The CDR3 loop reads CAISWTSDTGELFF. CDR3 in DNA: TGTGCCATCAGTTGGACTAGCGACACCGGGGAGCTGTTTTTT.

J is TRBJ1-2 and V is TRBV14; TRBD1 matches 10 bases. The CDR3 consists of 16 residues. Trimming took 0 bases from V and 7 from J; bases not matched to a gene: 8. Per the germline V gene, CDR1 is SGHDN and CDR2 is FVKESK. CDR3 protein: CASSQDLRTGGSGYTF. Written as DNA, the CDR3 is TGTGCCAGCAGCCAAGATCTTCGGACAGGGGGAAGTGGCTACACCTTC.

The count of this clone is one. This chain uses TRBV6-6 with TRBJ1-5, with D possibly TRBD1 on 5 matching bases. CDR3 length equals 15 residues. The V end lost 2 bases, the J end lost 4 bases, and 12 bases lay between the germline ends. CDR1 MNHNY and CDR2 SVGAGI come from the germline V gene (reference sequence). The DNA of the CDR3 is TGTGCCAGCAGTTACGGCGACAGCCAGAATCAGCCCCAGCATTTT. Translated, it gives CASSYGDSQNQPQHF.

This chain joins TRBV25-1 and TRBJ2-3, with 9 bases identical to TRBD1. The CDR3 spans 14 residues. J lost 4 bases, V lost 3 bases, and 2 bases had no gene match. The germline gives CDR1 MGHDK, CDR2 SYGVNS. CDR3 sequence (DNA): TGTGCCAGCAGTGACGGACAGGGGCCAGATACGCAGTATTTT. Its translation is CASSDGQGPDTQYF.